The clone carrying this T cell receptor beta chain was counted once. Per the study methods: Estimates of nucleated cell counts were drawn from the amplification of reference gene primers. Repertoires were generated with immunoSEQ multiplex PCR, while TCRdb's copy carries only in-frame clones and drops some. Clone size and the V and J calls come from that table; the DNA yielded D and trimming. This sample carries 150,000 to 200,000 clones, 88% of them seen once, and the ten largest clones take approximately 7%. This record comes from a study of blood T cell repertoires in COVID-19. J was trimmed by 6 bases and V by 5 bases; bases with no gene match: 5. CDR1 and CDR2 from the germline V gene are SGHTA and FQGNSA. This CDR3 comprises 15 residues. Enrolled through a virtual design, the participants were between roughly 18 and 95 years of age and came from under 30 US areas.

Source material: PBMCs or T cells enriched from blood (not recorded which). The chain carries TRBV7-2 and TRBJ1-6; TRBD1 aligns across 9 bases. This receptor was obtained from a woman aged 50 to 65 who had recovered from COVID-19. The CDR3 coding sequence is TGTGCCAGCAGCCCCCGACAGGGGGGTAATTCACCCCTCCACTTT. Residues: CASSPRQGGNSPLHF. The whole variable domain, filled in from reference TRBV7-2 and TRBJ1-6, reads GAGVSQSPSNKVTEKGKDVELRCDPISGHTALYWYRQSLGQGLEFLIYFQGNSAPDKSGLPSDRFSAERTGGSVSTLTIQRTQQEDSAVYLCASSPRQGGNSPLHFGNGTRLTVT.